A selection of T cell receptor beta chains follows, all from one sample in a study of cytomegalovirus exposure and HLA in healthy donors. TCRdb's copy holds only in-frame clones and misses some; the assay was immunoSEQ multiplex PCR. The sample holds more than 20,000 clones, 97% seen once. Source material: PBMCs. Every receptor here comes from a man under 40 in good health and CMV-seropositive. Each CDR3 is given without its conserved first and last residue. The order of the fields is V gene, J gene, clone size, CDR3 protein. Size is omitted from some rows. Given values are once, few, many or a class for expanded clones.

v_gene: TRBV7-3; j_gene: TRBJ2-5; abundance: -; CDR3aa: ASSLYRGGQETQY
v_gene: TRBV18; j_gene: TRBJ2-7; abundance: -; CDR3aa: ASSPPTAGAYEQY
v_gene: TRBV29-1; j_gene: TRBJ2-7; abundance: -; CDR3aa: SVEGGSGAPLRNEQY
v_gene: TRBV2; j_gene: TRBJ2-2; abundance: -; CDR3aa: ASRPVVSGTGELF
v_gene: TRBV7-9; j_gene: TRBJ1-2; abundance: -; CDR3aa: AIGGGTLGYT
v_gene: TRBV27; j_gene: TRBJ2-7; abundance: -; CDR3aa: ASSPRLAGGDYEQY
v_gene: TRBV6-5; j_gene: TRBJ1-3; abundance: -; CDR3aa: ASSPRQGFGTIY
v_gene: TRBV28; j_gene: TRBJ1-2; abundance: -; CDR3aa: ASSLVTGFYGYT
v_gene: TRBV7-9; j_gene: TRBJ2-4; abundance: -; CDR3aa: ASSLHSGGGNKNIQY
v_gene: TRBV5-1; j_gene: TRBJ1-1; abundance: -; CDR3aa: ASSSGNTEAF
v_gene: TRBV7-2; j_gene: TRBJ2-4; abundance: -; CDR3aa: ASSPVAQGRNIQY
v_gene: TRBV28; j_gene: TRBJ1-2; abundance: once; CDR3aa: ASSVPQGVNYGYT
v_gene: TRBV5-1; j_gene: TRBJ2-5; abundance: -; CDR3aa: ASSPGTIGETQY
v_gene: TRBV27; j_gene: TRBJ2-5; abundance: -; CDR3aa: ASSFGRGETQY
v_gene: TRBV2; j_gene: TRBJ2-2; abundance: -; CDR3aa: ASSVWAGANTGELF
v_gene: TRBV27; j_gene: TRBJ2-1; abundance: -; CDR3aa: ASSLGLYNEQF
v_gene: TRBV11-2; j_gene: TRBJ1-1; abundance: -; CDR3aa: ASSLESGLYTEAF
v_gene: TRBV5-4; j_gene: TRBJ2-2; abundance: -; CDR3aa: ASSSGQRQMAGELF
v_gene: TRBV6-1; j_gene: TRBJ2-5; abundance: -; CDR3aa: ASSEIGTSRGETQY
v_gene: TRBV6-6; j_gene: TRBJ2-6; abundance: -; CDR3aa: ASRDRGEAGANVLT
v_gene: TRBV15; j_gene: TRBJ1-5; abundance: -; CDR3aa: ATSRDWLGHPMAQH
v_gene: TRBV4-1; j_gene: TRBJ2-7; abundance: -; CDR3aa: ASSQSGSTYEQY
v_gene: TRBV6-5; j_gene: TRBJ2-1; abundance: -; CDR3aa: ASSYWTQGGNEQF
v_gene: TRBV7-9; j_gene: TRBJ1-1; abundance: -; CDR3aa: ASSPTLTGARTEAF
v_gene: TRBV2; j_gene: TRBJ2-1; abundance: -; CDR3aa: ASSTRTSGDNEQF
v_gene: TRBV19; j_gene: TRBJ2-5; abundance: once; CDR3aa: ASSRTGNVETQY
v_gene: TRBV4-2; j_gene: TRBJ2-7; abundance: -; CDR3aa: ASSQELATYEQY
v_gene: TRBV7-8; j_gene: TRBJ2-7; abundance: -; CDR3aa: ASSPRWTGDYEQY
v_gene: TRBV27; j_gene: TRBJ2-2; abundance: -; CDR3aa: ASSSSGGPLTGELF
v_gene: TRBV4-1; j_gene: TRBJ2-7; abundance: -; CDR3aa: ASSQEGVAVSYEQY
v_gene: TRBV4-2; j_gene: TRBJ2-7; abundance: -; CDR3aa: ASSHLLAGGLYEQY
v_gene: TRBV27; j_gene: TRBJ2-5; abundance: -; CDR3aa: ASRLAGRETQY